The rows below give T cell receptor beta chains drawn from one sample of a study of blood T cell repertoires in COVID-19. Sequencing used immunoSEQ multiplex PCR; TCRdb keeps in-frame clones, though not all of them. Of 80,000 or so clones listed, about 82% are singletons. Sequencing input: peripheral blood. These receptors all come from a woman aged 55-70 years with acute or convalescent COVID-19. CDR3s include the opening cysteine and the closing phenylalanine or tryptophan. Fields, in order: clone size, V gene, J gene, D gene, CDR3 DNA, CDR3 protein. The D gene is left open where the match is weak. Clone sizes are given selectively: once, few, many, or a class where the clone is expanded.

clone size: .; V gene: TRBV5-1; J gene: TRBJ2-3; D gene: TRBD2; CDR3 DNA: TGCGCCAGCAGCTTGGGGCGGGGACTAGCGGGGGGCCTCACAGATACGCAGTATTTT; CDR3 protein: CASSLGRGLAGGLTDTQYF
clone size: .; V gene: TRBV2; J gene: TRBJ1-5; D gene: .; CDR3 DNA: TGTGCCAGCAGTGAAAGGGAGAGCAATCAGCCCCAGCATTTT; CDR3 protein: CASSERESNQPQHF
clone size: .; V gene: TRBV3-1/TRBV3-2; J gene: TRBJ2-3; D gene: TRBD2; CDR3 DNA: TGTGCCAGCAGCCCCGCGGGGGGGCGGAGAGGAGATACGCAGTATTTT; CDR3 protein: CASSPAGGRRGDTQYF
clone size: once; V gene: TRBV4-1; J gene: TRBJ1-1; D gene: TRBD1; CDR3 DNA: TGCGCCAGCAAAGGTTATGACAGGGGCCTTACTGAAGCTTTCTTT; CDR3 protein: CASKGYDRGLTEAFF
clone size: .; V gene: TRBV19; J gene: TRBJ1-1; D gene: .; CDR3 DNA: TGTGCCAGTAGATGGGACGGAGGGACTGAAGCTTTCTTT; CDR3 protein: CASRWDGGTEAFF
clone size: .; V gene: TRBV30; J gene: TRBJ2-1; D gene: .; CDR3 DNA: TGTGCCTGGAGTGCGCTAAATGAGCAGTTCTTC; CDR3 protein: CAWSALNEQFF
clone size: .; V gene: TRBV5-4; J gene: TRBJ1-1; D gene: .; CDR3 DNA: TGTGCCAGCAGCTTGGAAAGAGGAACTGAAGCTTTCTTT; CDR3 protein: CASSLERGTEAFF
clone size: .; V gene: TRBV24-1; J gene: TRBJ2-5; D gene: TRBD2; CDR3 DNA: TGTGCCACCAGTGATCCCGACTTAGCGGGGGAGACCCAGTACTTC; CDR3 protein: CATSDPDLAGETQYF
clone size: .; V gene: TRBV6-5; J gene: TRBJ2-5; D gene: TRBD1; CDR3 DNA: TGTGCCAGCAGCAGGGGGATTGGAGAGACCCAGTACTTC; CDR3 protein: CASSRGIGETQYF
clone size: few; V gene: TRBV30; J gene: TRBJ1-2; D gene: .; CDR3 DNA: TGTGCCTGGACCCCATCCTCAGAAGTGTATGGCTACACCTTC; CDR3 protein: CAWTPSSEVYGYTF
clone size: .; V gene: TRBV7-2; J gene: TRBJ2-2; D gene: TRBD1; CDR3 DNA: TGTGCCAGCAGCTCGAGACAGGGATCCGGGGAGCTGTTTTTT; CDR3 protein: CASSSRQGSGELFF
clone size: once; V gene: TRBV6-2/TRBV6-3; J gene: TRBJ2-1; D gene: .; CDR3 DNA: TGTGCCAGCAGCTATTTACAGGTCTACAATGAGCAGTTCTTC; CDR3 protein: CASSYLQVYNEQFF
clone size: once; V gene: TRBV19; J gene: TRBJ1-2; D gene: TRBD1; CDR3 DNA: TGTGCCAGTACCAAGGGACAGGGGGCTGAAGGCTACACCTTC; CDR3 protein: CASTKGQGAEGYTF
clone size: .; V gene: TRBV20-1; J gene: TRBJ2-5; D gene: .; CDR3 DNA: TGCAGTGCTAGCCTTGTGGAGACCCAGTACTTC; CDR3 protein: CSASLVETQYF
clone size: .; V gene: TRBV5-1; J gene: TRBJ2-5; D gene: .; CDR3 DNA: TGCGCCAGCAGCTCACAGTGGGAAGAGACCCAGTACTTC; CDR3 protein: CASSSQWEETQYF
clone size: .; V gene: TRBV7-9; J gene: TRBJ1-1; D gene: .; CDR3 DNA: TGTGCCAGCAGCCCGCAAGGGTCAGGGATGAACACTGAAGCTTTCTTT; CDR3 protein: CASSPQGSGMNTEAFF
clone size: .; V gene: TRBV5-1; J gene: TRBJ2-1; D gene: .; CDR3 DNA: TGCGCCAGCAGCTTCGGCCGGGACAATGAGCAGTTCTTC; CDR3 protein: CASSFGRDNEQFF